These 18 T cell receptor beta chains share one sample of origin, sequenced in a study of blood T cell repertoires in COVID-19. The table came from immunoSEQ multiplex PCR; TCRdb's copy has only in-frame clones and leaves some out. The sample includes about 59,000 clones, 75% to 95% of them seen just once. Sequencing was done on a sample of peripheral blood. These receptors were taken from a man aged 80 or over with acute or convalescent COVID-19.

The CDR3 nucleotides read TGTGCCAGCAGTCGGGGGAACTATGGCTACACCTTC. Translation gives CASSRGNYGYTF. The V call is TRBV28, the J call TRBJ1-2; a weak D match, TRBD1 (5 bases). Germline-derived CDR1 and CDR2 are MDHEN and SYDVKM. The CDR3 length is 12 residues. The V end lost 5 bases, the J end lost 2 bases, and 6 bases lay between the germline ends.

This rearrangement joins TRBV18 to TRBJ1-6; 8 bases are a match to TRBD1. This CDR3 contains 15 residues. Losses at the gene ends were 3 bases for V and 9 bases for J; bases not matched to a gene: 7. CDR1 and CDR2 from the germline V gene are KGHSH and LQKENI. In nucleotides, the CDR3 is TGTGCCAGCTCACCTGGACAGGGACAAGGTTCACCCCTCCACTTT. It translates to CASSPGQGQGSPLHF.

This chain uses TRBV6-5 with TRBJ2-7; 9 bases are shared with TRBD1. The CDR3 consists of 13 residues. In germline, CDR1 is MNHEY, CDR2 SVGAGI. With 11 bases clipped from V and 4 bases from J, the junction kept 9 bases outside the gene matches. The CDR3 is CAAAKDRGYEQYF. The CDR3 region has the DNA TGTGCCGCGGCCAAGGACAGGGGTTACGAGCAGTACTTC.

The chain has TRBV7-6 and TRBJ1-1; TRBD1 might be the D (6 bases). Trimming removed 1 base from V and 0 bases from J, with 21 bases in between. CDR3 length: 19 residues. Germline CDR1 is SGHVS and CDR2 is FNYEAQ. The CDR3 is CASSLVGEFQGHMNTEAFF. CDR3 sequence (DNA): TGTGCCAGCAGCTTAGTGGGGGAGTTCCAGGGGCACATGAACACTGAAGCTTTCTTT.

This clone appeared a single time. DNA for the CDR3: TGTGCCAGCAGTTTATCGGGGGCTCCTTTCGGTGGCTACACCTTC. The encoded protein is CASSLSGAPFGGYTF. This chain joins TRBV27 and TRBJ1-2, with D tentatively TRBD1 (6 bases). The CDR3 spans 15 residues. CDR1 is MNHEY, CDR2 SMNVEV, per germline (reference sequence). The V gene lost 0 bases and the J gene lost 7 bases, with 15 bases spanning the gap.

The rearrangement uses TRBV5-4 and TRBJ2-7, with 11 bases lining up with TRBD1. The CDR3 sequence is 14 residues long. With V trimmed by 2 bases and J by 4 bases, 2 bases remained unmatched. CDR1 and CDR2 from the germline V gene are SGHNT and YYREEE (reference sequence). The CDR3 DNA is TGTGCCAGCAGCTTAGGGGACAGGGGGTACGAGCAGTACTTC. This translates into CASSLGDRGYEQYF.

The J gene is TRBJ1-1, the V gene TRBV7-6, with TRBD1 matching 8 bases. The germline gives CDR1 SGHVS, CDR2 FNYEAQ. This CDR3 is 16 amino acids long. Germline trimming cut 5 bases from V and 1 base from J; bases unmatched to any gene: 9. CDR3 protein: CASSPVGGQGNTEAFF. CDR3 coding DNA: TGTGCCAGCAGCCCAGTGGGTGGACAGGGGAACACTGAAGCTTTCTTT.

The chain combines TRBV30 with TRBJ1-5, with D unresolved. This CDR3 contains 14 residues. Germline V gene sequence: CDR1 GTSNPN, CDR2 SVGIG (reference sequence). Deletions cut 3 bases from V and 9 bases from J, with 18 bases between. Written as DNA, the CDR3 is TGTGCCTGGAGCGTAACCCACGATGGTAGGCCCCAGCATTTT. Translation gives CAWSVTHDGRPQHF.

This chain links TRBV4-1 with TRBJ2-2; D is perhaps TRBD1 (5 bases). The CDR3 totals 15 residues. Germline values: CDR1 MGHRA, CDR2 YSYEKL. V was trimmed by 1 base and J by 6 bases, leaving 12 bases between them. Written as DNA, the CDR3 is TGCGCCAGCAGCCAAGGGCAGGGTCCACCCGGGGAGCTGTTTTTT. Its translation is CASSQGQGPPGELFF.

For the CDR3, the DNA is TGCGCCAGCAGCTTGCCACAGGGACACACTGAAGCTTTCTTT. This gives the protein CASSLPQGHTEAFF. V gene TRBV5-1 combines with J gene TRBJ1-1; a weak D match, TRBD1 (6 bases). The CDR3 spans 14 residues. V lost 1 base and J lost 3, with 10 bases in between. The germline CDR1 and CDR2 sequences are SGHRS and YFSETQ.

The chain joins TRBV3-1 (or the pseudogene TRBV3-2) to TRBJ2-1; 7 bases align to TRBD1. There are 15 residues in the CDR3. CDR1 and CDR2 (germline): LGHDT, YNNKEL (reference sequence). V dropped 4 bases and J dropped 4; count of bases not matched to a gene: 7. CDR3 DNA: TGTGCCAGCAGCCGTACGGGACAGCAATACAATGAGCAGTTCTTC. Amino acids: CASSRTGQQYNEQFF.

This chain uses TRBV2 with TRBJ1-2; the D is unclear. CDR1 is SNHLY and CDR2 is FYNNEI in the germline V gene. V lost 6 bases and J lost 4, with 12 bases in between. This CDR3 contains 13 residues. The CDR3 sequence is CASRPSTGYGYTF. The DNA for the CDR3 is TGTGCCAGCAGACCTAGTACGGGCTATGGCTACACCTTC.

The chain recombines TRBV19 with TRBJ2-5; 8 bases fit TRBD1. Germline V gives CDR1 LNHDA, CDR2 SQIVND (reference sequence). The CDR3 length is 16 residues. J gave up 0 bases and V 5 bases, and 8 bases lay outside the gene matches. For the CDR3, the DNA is TGTGCCAGTAGTTCCCGGGGACAGGCCAACCAAGAGACCCAGTACTTC. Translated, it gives CASSSRGQANQETQYF.

The CDR3 DNA follows: TGTGCCAGCAGCTTAGCGGTCACAGATTACAATGAGCAGTTCTTC. Its protein product is CASSLAVTDYNEQFF. The V gene is TRBV7-6, the J gene TRBJ2-1; D gene uncertain. The germline gives CDR1 SGHVS, CDR2 FNYEAQ. V lost 0 bases and J 4 bases, leaving 10 bases between the germline ends. CDR3 length equals 15 residues.

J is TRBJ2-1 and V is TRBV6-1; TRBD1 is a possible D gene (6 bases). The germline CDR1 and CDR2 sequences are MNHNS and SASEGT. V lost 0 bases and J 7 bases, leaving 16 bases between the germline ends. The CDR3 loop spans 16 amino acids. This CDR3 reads CASSEATNRAGNEQFF. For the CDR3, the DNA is TGTGCCAGCAGTGAAGCCACCAACAGGGCTGGGAATGAGCAGTTCTTC.

The CDR3 region is CASSPTSGGAGNQETQYF. CDR3 nucleotides: TGTGCCAGCAGCCCCACTAGCGGGGGGGCTGGGAACCAAGAGACCCAGTACTTC. This sequence joins TRBV4-2 and TRBJ2-5; 13 positions match TRBD2. The germline V gene has CDR1 LGHNA and CDR2 YNFKEQ. V was clipped by 4 bases and J by 0 bases; unmatched bases: 8. CDR3 size: 18 residues.

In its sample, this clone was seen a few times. The CDR3 DNA sequence: TGTGCCAGCAGCTCACCCGGGACAGTAAATGAAAAACTGTTTTTT. Translated, it gives CASSSPGTVNEKLFF. The chain recombines TRBV5-5 with TRBJ1-4, with TRBD1 matching over 7 bases. Germline V CDR1 and CDR2: SGHKS, YYEKEE (reference sequence). The junction had 7 bases not matched to a gene; V was cut back by 3 bases and J by 5 bases. The CDR3 has 15 residues.

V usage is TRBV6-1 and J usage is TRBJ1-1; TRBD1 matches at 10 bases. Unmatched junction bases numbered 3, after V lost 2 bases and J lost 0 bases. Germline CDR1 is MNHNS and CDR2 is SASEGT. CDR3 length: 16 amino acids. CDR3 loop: CASSERQGALNTEAFF. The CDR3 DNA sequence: TGTGCCAGCAGTGAACGACAGGGGGCCCTGAACACTGAAGCTTTCTTT.